This T cell receptor beta chain was identified during a study of radiotherapy plus CTLA-4 blockade in lung cancer. General study points: TCR clones from tumors expanded in blood after radiotherapy plus ipilimumab.

For this clone: The antigen is undetermined.

Germline lookup yields CDR1 SGHRS and CDR2 YFSETQ. Trimming removed 3 bases from V and 10 bases from J; junction bases left unmatched: 9. The CDR3 totals 15 residues. This table comes from immunoSEQ multiplex PCR, and its TCRdb copy is limited to in-frame clones, with some not included. This table holds over 80,000 clones, approximately 86% found once. The sample here was peripheral blood, taken from a patient treated with radiotherapy plus ipilimumab. This chain joins TRBV5-1 and TRBJ2-1; TRBD2 agrees at 11 bases. The source of this sequence is a human donor with non-small cell lung cancer that progressed on radiotherapy plus ipilimumab. The CDR3 DNA follows: TGCGCCAGCAGCTCGTTAGCGGGAGGGCCTAGCGAGCAGTTCTTC. Protein product: CASSSLAGGPSEQFF.